This T cell receptor (beta chain) was found in a study of blood T cell repertoires in COVID-19. The table came from immunoSEQ multiplex PCR; TCRdb's copy has only in-frame clones and leaves some out. Of about 260,000 clones detected, 75% to 90% appear once; the ten largest clones hold 1.5%. Trimming removed 6 bases from V and 6 bases from J, with 14 bases in between. This CDR3 comprises 13 residues. CDR1 is SNHLY and CDR2 is FYNNEI in the germline V gene. This chain joins TRBV2 and TRBJ1-2, with D maybe TRBD1 (6 bases). The sequence derives from a woman between 40 and 50 years old who had recovered from COVID-19. Material: peripheral blood. CDR3 loop: CASRGGGADGYTF. The CDR3 DNA is TGTGCCAGCAGAGGGGGGGGCGCGGATGGCTACACCTTC.